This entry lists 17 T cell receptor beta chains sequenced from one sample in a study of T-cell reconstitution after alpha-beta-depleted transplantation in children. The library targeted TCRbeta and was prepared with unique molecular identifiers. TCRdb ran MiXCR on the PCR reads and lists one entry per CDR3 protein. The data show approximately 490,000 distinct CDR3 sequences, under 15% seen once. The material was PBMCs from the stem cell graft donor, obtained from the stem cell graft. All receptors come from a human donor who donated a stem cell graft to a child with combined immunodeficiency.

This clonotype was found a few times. The CDR3 DNA follows: TGCGCCAGCAGCCAAGCGACACACGACGGGTATGGCTACACCTTC. It encodes CASSQATHDGYGYTF. The genes are TRBV4-3 and TRBJ1-2; D unresolved. CDR1 and CDR2 (germline): LGHNA, YSLEER. The CDR3 consists of 15 residues. V was clipped by 1 base and J by 5 bases, with 14 bases between them.

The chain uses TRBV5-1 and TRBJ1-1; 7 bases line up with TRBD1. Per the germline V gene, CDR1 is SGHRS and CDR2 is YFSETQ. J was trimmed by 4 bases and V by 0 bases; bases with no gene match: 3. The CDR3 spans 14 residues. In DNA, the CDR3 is TGCGCCAGCAGCTTGGAGGGGGCTGGCACTGAAGCTTTCTTT. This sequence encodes CASSLEGAGTEAFF.

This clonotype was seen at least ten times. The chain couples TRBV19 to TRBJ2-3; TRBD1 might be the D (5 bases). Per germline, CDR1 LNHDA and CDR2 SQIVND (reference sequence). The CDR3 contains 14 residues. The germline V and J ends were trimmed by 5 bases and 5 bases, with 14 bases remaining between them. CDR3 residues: CASSPWQGLDTQYF. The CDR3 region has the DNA TGTGCCAGTAGTCCCTGGCAGGGCCTAGATACGCAGTATTTT.

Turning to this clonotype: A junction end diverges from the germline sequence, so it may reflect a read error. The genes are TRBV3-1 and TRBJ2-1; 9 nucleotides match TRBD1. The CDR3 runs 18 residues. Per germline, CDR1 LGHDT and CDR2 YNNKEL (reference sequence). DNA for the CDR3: TGTGCCACCAGCCAACCAGTCCACGGGACAGGGAAGGACAATGAGCAGTTCTTC. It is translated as CATSQPVHGTGKDNEQFF.

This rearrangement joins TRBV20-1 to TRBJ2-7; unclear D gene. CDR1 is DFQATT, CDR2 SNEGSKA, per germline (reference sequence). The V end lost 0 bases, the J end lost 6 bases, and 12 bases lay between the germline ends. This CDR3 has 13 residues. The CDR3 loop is CSARDRGLIEQYF. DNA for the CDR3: TGCAGTGCTAGAGATCGTGGTCTCATCGAGCAGTACTTC.

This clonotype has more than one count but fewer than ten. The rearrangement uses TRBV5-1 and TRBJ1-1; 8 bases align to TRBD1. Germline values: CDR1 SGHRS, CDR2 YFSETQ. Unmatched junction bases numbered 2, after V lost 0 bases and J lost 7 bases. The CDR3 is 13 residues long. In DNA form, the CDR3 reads TGCGCCAGCAGCTTGGAGACAGGGGTTGAAGCTTTCTTT. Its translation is CASSLETGVEAFF.

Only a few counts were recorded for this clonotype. This CDR3 reads CASSPLTGGSYNEQFF. CDR3 nucleotide sequence: TGTGCCAGCAGTCCCTTAACAGGGGGCTCCTACAATGAGCAGTTCTTC. This rearrangement joins TRBV6-2 or TRBV6-3 to TRBJ2-1; 8 bases align to TRBD1. CDR3 length equals 16 residues. CDR1 is MNHEY and CDR2 is SVGEGT in the germline V gene. V dropped 5 bases and J dropped 0; count of bases not matched to a gene: 6.

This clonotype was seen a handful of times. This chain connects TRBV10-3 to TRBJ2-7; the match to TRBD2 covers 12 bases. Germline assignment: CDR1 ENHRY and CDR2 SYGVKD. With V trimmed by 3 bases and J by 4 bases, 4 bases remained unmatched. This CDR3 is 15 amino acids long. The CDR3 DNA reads TGTGCCATCAGTGAACTGACTAGCGGGAGATACGAGCAGTACTTC. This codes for CAISELTSGRYEQYF.

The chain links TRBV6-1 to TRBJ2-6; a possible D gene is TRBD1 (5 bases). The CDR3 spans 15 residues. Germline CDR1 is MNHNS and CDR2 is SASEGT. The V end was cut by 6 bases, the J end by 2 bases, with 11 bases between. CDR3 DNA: TGTGCCAGCAGCTGGGCAGGGACTGGGGCCAACGTCCTGACTTTC. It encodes CASSWAGTGANVLTF.

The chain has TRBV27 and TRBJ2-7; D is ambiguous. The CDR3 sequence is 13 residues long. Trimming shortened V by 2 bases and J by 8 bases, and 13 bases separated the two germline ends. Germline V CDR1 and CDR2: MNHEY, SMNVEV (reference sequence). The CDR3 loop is CASSLGSRAKQYF. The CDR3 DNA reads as TGTGCCAGCAGTTTAGGCTCACGAGCGAAGCAGTACTTC.

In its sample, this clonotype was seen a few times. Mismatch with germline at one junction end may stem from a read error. The CDR3 DNA follows: TGTGCCAGTAGTGCAGAGCCAGGGCAGCAGCTTTTT. As protein: CASSAEPGQQLF. V is TRBV19 and J is TRBJ1-4, with D tentatively TRBD1 (5 bases). The CDR3 is 12 residues long. Germline CDR1 is LNHDA and CDR2 is SQIVND (reference sequence).

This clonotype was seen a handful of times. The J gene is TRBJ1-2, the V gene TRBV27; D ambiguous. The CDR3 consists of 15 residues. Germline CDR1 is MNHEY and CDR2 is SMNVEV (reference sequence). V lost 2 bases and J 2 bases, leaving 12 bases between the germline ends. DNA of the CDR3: TGTGCCAGCAGTTTAATCCCCCCCGAAAACTATGGCTACACCTTC. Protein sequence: CASSLIPPENYGYTF.

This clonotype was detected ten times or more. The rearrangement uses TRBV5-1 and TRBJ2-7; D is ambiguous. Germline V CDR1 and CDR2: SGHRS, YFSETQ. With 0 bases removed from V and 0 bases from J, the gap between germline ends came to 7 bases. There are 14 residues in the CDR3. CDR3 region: CASSLGATSYEQYF. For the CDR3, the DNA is TGCGCCAGCAGCTTGGGCGCCACCTCCTACGAGCAGTACTTC.

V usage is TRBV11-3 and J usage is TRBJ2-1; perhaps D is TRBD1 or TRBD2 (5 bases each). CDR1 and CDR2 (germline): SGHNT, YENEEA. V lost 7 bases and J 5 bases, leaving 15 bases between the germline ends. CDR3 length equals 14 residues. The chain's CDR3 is CASTPGWTNNEQFF. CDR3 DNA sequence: TGTGCCAGCACCCCGGGGTGGACAAACAATGAGCAGTTCTTC.

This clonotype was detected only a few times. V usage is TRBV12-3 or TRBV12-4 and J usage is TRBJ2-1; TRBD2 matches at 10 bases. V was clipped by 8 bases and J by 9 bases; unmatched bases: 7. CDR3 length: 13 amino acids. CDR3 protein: CASVPGLATEQFF. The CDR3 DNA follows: TGTGCCAGCGTCCCGGGACTAGCGACTGAGCAGTTCTTC.

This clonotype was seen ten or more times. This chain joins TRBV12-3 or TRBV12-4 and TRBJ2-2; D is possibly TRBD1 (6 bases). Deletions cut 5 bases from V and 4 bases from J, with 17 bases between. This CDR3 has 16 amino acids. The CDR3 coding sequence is TGTGCCAGCAGTATAGTACTCACAGGGCTCACCGGGGAGCTGTTTTTT. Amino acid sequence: CASSIVLTGLTGELFF.

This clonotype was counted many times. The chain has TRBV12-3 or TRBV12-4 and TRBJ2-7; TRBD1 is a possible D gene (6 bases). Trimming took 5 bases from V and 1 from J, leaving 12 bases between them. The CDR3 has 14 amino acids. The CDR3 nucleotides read TGTGCCAGCAGTGGGACAAGGAGGTCCTACGAGCAGTACTTC. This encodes CASSGTRRSYEQYF.